The 15 T cell receptor beta chains reported below all come from one sample, sequenced in a study of blood T cells in healthy people across ages. Together with a sample-barcoded 5' primer, a J-beta primer mix was included in a second PCR lasting roughly 6 to 12 cycles. MiXCR, run by TCRdb on the 5' RACE reads, gives a single entry per CDR3 protein. The sample yields about 1,000,000 distinct CDR3 sequences, more than 40% seen once. Sequences were obtained from blood. These receptors originate from a woman between 55 and 75 years old in good health.

This chain links TRBV7-2 with TRBJ2-1, with TRBD2 matching over 14 bases. Germline CDR1 is SGHTA and CDR2 is FQGNSA. The junction had 8 bases not matched to a gene; V was cut back by 5 bases and J by 8 bases. This CDR3 has 16 residues. CDR3 sequence: CASSPGTSGRNDEQFF. CDR3 coding DNA: TGTGCCAGCAGCCCCGGGACTAGCGGGAGAAACGATGAGCAGTTCTTC.

This chain's CDR3 is CASSPGTYASYEQYF. CDR3 DNA sequence: TGTGCCAGCAGCCCCGGGACTTACGCATCCTACGAGCAGTACTTC. V gene TRBV5-6 combines with J gene TRBJ2-7; tentative D call: TRBD2 (6 bases). The CDR3 is 15 residues long. The V end was cut by 4 bases, the J end by 1 base, with 15 bases between. CDR1 is SGHDT, CDR2 YYEEEE, per germline.

V usage is TRBV15 and J usage is TRBJ2-1; the D gene could be TRBD1 or TRBD2 (5 bases each). The J call may be mistaken, given a closer DNA end match to TRBJ2-7. CDR1 is LNHNV and CDR2 is YYDKDF in the germline V gene (reference sequence). This CDR3 has 15 residues. The CDR3 sequence: CATQRGRGPYNEQYF. CDR3 bases: TGTGCCACCCAACGAGGAAGGGGACCTTACAATGAGCAGTACTTC.

This clonotype was seen more than once but under ten times. V is TRBV4-1 and J is TRBJ2-7; 7 bases match TRBD2. V shed 0 bases and J 3 bases; nucleotides not matched to a gene: 8. The CDR3 sequence is 16 residues long. The germline gives CDR1 MGHRA, CDR2 YSYEKL. In nucleotides, the CDR3 is TGCGCCAGCAGCCAAGATCAGGGAGGGGTCAGCTACGAGCAGTACTTC. Protein: CASSQDQGGVSYEQYF.

This chain uses TRBV14 with TRBJ1-6; 8 nucleotides agree with TRBD1. Germline V gene data show CDR1 as SGHDN and CDR2 as FVKESK. The CDR3 is 16 residues long. The V and J ends lost 1 base and 10 bases, in that order; junction bases with no gene match: 9. The CDR3 is CASSQGLGQGTSPLHF. The CDR3 DNA reads as TGTGCCAGCAGCCAAGGCCTTGGACAGGGCACCTCACCCCTCCACTTT.

The chain couples TRBV12-3 or TRBV12-4 to TRBJ1-6; D gene uncertain. The germline V and J ends were trimmed by 3 bases and 8 bases, with 8 bases remaining between them. The CDR3 covers 13 residues. The CDR3 DNA reads TGTGCCAGCAGTTTGGGTAACCATTCACCCCTCCACTTT. It is translated as CASSLGNHSPLHF.

Comment on this clonotype: An end of the junction does not agree with germline; a read error may underlie this. The genes are TRBV2 and TRBJ2-1; D gene uncertain. The CDR3 has 11 amino acids. Germline lookup yields CDR1 SNHLY and CDR2 FYNNEI. The DNA of the CDR3 is TGTGCCTGCAGTCTCGGAGAGGAGCAGTTCTTC. Protein product: CACSLGEEQFF.

A remark on this clonotype: Its ends do not fully match the called genes, so a read error is possible. The chain uses TRBV11-2 and TRBJ2-2; TRBD2 aligns across 11 bases. Germline CDR1 and CDR2: SGHAT and FQNNGV. This CDR3 has 17 residues. The DNA of the CDR3 is TGTGCCAGCAGCTTAGCTCCTAGCGGGAGGCAGGCCGGGGGGCTGTTTTTT. This translates into CASSLAPSGRQAGGLFF. The variable domain in full, completed from reference TRBV11-2 and TRBJ2-2, reads EAGVAQSPRYKIIEKRQSVAFWCNPISGHATLYWYQQILGQGPKLLIQFQNNGVVDDSQLPKDRFSAERLKGVDSTLKIQPAKLEDSAVYLCASSLAPSGRQAGGLFFGEGSRLTVL.

The count of this clonotype is one. The rearrangement links TRBV6-5 to TRBJ2-3; 8 nucleotides match TRBD2. V was pared by 0 bases and J by 2 bases, with 19 bases of the junction left unmatched. CDR3 length equals 21 residues. The germline CDR1 and CDR2 sequences are MNHEY and SVGAGI. Written as DNA, the CDR3 is TGTGCCAGCAGTTACTCGGGACTCGACGGGACTAGTGGGGGATACACAGATACGCAGTATTTT. This sequence encodes CASSYSGLDGTSGGYTDTQYF.

Written as DNA, the CDR3 is TGTGCCAGCAGCCAGGGCAACAGGGTCTACGAGCAGTACTTC. It encodes CASSQGNRVYEQYF. The chain employs TRBV3-1 and TRBJ2-5, with a possible D match to TRBD1 (6 bases). The end of the DNA aligns better with TRBJ2-7, so the J call may be wrong. The CDR3 runs 14 residues. The germline CDR1 and CDR2 sequences are LGHDT and YNNKEL (reference sequence).

In its sample, this clonotype was seen a few times. One end of the junction varies from germline; a read error may be responsible. This sequence joins TRBV5-1 and TRBJ2-7, with 11 positions matching TRBD1. Germline values: CDR1 SGHRS, CDR2 YFSETQ. The CDR3 is made up of 15 amino acids. Here the CDR3 reads CASSLGTGGVEEQYF. The CDR3 DNA sequence: TGCGCCAGCAGCTTGGGGACAGGGGGCGTCGAAGAGCAATACTTC.

The gene calls are TRBV7-2 and TRBJ2-7; 7 bases align to TRBD1. The CDR3 is made up of 14 amino acids. Trimming took 5 bases from V and 0 from J; bases not matched to a gene: 4. The germline V gene has CDR1 SGHTA and CDR2 FQGNSA. In nucleotides, the CDR3 is TGTGCCAGCAGCATGACAGGGCCCTCCTACGAGCAGTACTTC. It is translated as CASSMTGPSYEQYF.

This clonotype was found a few times. CDR3 protein: CASSIQGKGYEQYF. For the CDR3, the DNA is TGTGCCAGCAGCATACAGGGGAAGGGCTACGAGCAGTACTTC. This chain uses TRBV11-2 with TRBJ2-7; 7 bases align to TRBD1. J gave up 3 bases and V 5 bases, and 7 bases lay outside the gene matches. CDR1 is SGHAT and CDR2 is FQNNGV in the germline V gene. The CDR3 length is 14 residues.

The J gene is TRBJ1-2, the V gene TRBV28; TRBD1 matches at 12 bases. Germline CDR1 is MDHEN and CDR2 is SYDVKM. Trimming at V came to 5 bases and at J to 6 bases, leaving 10 bases not matched to a gene. The CDR3 is made up of 16 amino acids. The CDR3: CASSLSGTGGRDGYTF. DNA for the CDR3: TGTGCCAGCAGTCTATCAGGGACAGGGGGCAGGGATGGCTACACCTTC.

The count of this clonotype is one. This chain uses TRBV3-1 with TRBJ1-4; 8 bases fit TRBD1. This CDR3 region has 15 residues. The J segment lost 5 bases and the V segment lost 4 bases, leaving 6 bases of the junction unmatched. The germline V gene encodes CDR1 LGHDT and CDR2 YNNKEL (reference sequence). Here the CDR3 DNA reads TGTGCCAGCAGCCCTTGGACAGGGATAAATGAAAAACTGTTTTTT. This translates into CASSPWTGINEKLFF.